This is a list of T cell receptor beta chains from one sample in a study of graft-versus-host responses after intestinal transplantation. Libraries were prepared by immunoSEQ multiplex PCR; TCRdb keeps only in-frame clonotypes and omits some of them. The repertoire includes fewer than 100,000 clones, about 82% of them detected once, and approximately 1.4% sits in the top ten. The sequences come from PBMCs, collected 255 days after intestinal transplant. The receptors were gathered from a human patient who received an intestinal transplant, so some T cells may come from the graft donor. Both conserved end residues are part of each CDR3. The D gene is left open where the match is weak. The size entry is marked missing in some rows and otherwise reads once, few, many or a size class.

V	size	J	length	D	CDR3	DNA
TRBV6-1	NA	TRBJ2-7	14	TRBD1	CASRRTGGSYEQYF	TGTGCCAGCAGGAGGACAGGGGGCTCCTACGAGCAGTACTTC
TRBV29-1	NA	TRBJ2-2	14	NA	CSAGPRPNTGELFF	TGCAGCGCGGGTCCCAGACCGAACACCGGGGAGCTGTTTTTT
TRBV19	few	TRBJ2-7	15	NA	CASSGGGRGGYEQYF	TGTGCCAGTTCTGGCGGGGGCAGGGGCGGCTACGAGCAGTACTTC
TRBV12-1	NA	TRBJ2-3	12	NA	CASSPDRDTQYF	TGTGCCAGCAGCCCCGATAGGGATACGCAGTATTTT
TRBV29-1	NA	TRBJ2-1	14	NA	CSVGQTGLLNEQFF	TGCAGCGTGGGGCAAACGGGACTGCTGAATGAGCAGTTCTTC
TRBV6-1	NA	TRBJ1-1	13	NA	CASSVVGDAEAFF	TGTGCCAGCAGTGTGGTAGGGGACGCTGAAGCTTTCTTT
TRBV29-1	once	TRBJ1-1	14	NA	CSVVEGSLNTEAFF	TGCAGCGTTGTGGAGGGGTCCTTGAACACTGAAGCTTTCTTT
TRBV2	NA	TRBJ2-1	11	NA	CASSELVEQFF	TGTGCCAGCAGTGAGTTGGTTGAGCAGTTCTTC
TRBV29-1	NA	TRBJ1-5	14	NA	CSVEEGGSDQPQHF	TGCAGCGTTGAAGAGGGAGGGTCGGATCAGCCCCAGCATTTT
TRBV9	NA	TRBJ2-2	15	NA	CASSVAGVNTGELFF	TGTGCCAGCAGCGTCGCAGGGGTGAACACCGGGGAGCTGTTTTTT
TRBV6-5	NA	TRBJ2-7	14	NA	CASSYLVDSYEQYF	TGTGCCAGCAGTTACCTGGTCGACTCCTACGAGCAGTACTTC
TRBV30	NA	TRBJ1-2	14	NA	CAWGGKGSGYGYTF	TGTGCGTGGGGGGGCAAGGGGAGCGGCTATGGCTACACCTTC
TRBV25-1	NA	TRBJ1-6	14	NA	CASSDGARNSPLHF	TGTGCCAGCAGTGATGGGGCGAGGAATTCACCCCTCCACTTT
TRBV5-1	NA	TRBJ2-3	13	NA	CASSLAARDTQYF	TGCGCCAGCAGCTTAGCGGCACGAGATACGCAGTATTTT
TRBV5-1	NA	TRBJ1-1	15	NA	CASSRTNRMNTEAFF	TGCGCCAGCTCTCGGACGAATCGGATGAACACTGAAGCTTTCTTT
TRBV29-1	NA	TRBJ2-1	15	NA	CSVVRDPRSYNEQFF	TGCAGCGTTGTAAGGGACCCTCGTTCCTACAATGAGCAGTTCTTC
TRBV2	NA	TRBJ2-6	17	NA	CASSQTLGGAGANVLTF	TGTGCCAGCAGTCAAACCCTGGGCGGGGCTGGGGCCAACGTCCTGACTTTC
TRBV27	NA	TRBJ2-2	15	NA	CASSFGAGNTGELFF	TGTGCCAGCAGTTTTGGCGCAGGGAACACCGGGGAGCTGTTTTTT
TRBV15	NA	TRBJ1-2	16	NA	CATSHLRGGGGNGYTF	TGTGCCACCAGCCACCTCCGGGGTGGGGGAGGGAATGGCTACACCTTC
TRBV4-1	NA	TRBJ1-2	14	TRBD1	CASSQSGGSYGYTF	TGCGCCAGCAGCCAATCAGGGGGTAGCTATGGCTACACCTTC
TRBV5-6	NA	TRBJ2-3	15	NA	CASSFLQGSTDTQYF	TGTGCCAGCAGCTTTCTGCAGGGGAGCACAGATACGCAGTATTTT
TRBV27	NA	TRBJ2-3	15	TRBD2	CASSITSGGTDTQYF	TGTGCCAGCAGTATAACTAGCGGGGGGACAGATACGCAGTATTTT
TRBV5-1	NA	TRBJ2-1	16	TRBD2	CASSLSGSGSYNEQFF	TGCGCCAGCAGTCTTAGCGGGAGTGGGTCCTACAATGAGCAGTTCTTC
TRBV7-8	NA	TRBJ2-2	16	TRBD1	CASSLRDRANTGELFF	TGTGCCAGCAGCCTACGAGACAGGGCGAACACCGGGGAGCTGTTTTTT
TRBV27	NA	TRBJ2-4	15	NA	CASSSAEGAKNIQYF	TGTGCCAGCAGTTCAGCCGAGGGAGCCAAAAACATTCAGTACTTC
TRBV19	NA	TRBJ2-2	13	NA	CASSMPGSGELFF	TGTGCCAGTAGTATGCCCGGGTCCGGGGAGCTGTTTTTT
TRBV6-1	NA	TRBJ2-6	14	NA	CASSLRSGANVLTF	TGTGCCAGCAGTTTACGGTCTGGGGCCAACGTCCTGACTTTC
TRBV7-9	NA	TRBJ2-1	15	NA	CASSFSRGAFNEQFF	TGTGCCAGCAGCTTCTCTAGGGGGGCCTTCAATGAGCAGTTCTTC